The subject of this entry is one TCR beta chain. The data originate from a study of shared clonotypes between healthy human individuals. The wider study: Those who served as donors were a couple of women and a few men between the ages of 18 and 49.

Germline CDR1 SGHRS, CDR2 YFSETQ. The CDR3 loop spans 14 amino acids. V lost 0 bases and J 7 bases, leaving 11 bases between the germline ends. For every subset, genomic DNA was evenly distributed across several immunoSEQ plates. Clones were read by immunoSEQ multiplex PCR, and TCRdb kept only the in-frame ones, dropping some. Altogether 550,000 to 850,000 clones are present, around two thirds being singletons, with the ten largest covering approximately 1.8%. This rearrangement joins TRBV5-1 to TRBJ1-5; possibly TRBD1 for D (5 bases). The sample comprised memory CD4+ T cells sorted from blood. This sample's subset: CD45RA-negative fraction. The origin of this receptor is a woman aged 25 to 39 in good health. The CDR3 coding sequence is TGCGCCAGCAGCTTGGCCGGGGGTAGGCAGCCCCAGCATTTT. Residues: CASSLAGGRQPQHF.